This T cell receptor (beta chain) is drawn from a study of shared clonotypes between healthy human individuals. Of note for this clone: Its antigen is unknown.

Sorted-subset replicate PCR reactions were performed with about 200 ng DNA, corresponding to roughly 27,000 T cell genomes. TCRdb keeps only in-frame clones here, not all; method: immunoSEQ multiplex PCR. The sample includes approximately 2.3 million clones, more than 80% of them seen just once. The CDR3 has 16 amino acids. Germline V CDR1 and CDR2: MNHEY, SMNVEV (reference sequence). V lost 2 bases and J 3 bases, leaving 14 bases between the germline ends. Each sample came from a Caucasian adult donor living in Nashville, Tennessee. Study-level points and caveats: Donors were few, which limited the genetic and exposure-history diversity represented.

The sequence derives from a young man in good health. Some clones in this sample may be carry-over from other donors' samples. The V call is TRBV27, the J call TRBJ1-3; no clear D. Sequencing used naive CD4+ T cells from PBMCs. As to subset: CD45RA+ positively selected. CDR3 sequence reads: CASSLTPGGIGNTIYF. The CDR3 nucleotides are TGTGCCAGCAGTTTAACTCCCGGAGGTATTGGAAACACCATATATTTT.